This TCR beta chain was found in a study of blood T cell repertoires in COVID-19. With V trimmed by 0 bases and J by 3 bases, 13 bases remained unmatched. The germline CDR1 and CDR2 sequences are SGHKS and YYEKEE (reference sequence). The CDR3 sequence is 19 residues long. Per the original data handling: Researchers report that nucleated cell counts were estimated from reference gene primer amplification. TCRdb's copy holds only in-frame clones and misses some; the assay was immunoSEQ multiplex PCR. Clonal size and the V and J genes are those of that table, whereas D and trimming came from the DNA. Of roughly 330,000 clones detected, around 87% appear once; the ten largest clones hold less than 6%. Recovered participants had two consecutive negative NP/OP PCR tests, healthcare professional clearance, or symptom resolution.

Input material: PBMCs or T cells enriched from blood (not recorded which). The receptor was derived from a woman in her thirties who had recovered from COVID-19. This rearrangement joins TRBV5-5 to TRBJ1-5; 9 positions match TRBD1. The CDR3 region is CASSLVVWTGEILNQPQHF. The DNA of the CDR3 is TGTGCCAGCAGCTTGGTGGTCTGGACAGGGGAGATTCTCAATCAGCCCCAGCATTTT.